Following are 23 T cell receptor beta chains from one sample sequenced in a study of cytomegalovirus exposure and HLA in healthy donors. A multiplex PCR was run with 60 Vbeta primers and 13 Jbeta primers. TCRdb's table, derived via immunoSEQ multiplex PCR, lists solely in-frame clones and lacks some. Seen here are almost 200,000 clones, 75% to 85% observed once, and the top ten hold approximately 0.4%. Input material: PBMCs. The source of these receptors is a male donor in good health and CMV-seropositive.

The chain has TRBV21-1 and TRBJ2-5; the DNA was not used to check the table's D call, TRBD1. TRBV21-1 is noted as a pseudogene. The CDR3 extends over 16 amino acids. The CDR3 DNA sequence: TGTGCCAGCAGCCCCCAAGAAGAGACAGCTCAAGAGACCCAGTACTTC. It is translated as CASSPQEETAQETQYF.

The J gene is TRBJ2-3, the V gene TRBV4-2; 10 nucleotides align to TRBD1. CDR3 length equals 16 residues. After removal of 1 base from V and 3 bases from J, the junction contained 4 bases not matched to a gene. The germline CDR1 and CDR2 sequences are LGHNA and YNFKEQ. Here the CDR3 DNA reads TGTGCCAGCAGCCAAGGACGGACAGGGGGAACAGATACGCAGTATTTT. Its protein product is CASSQGRTGGTDTQYF.

The CDR3 loop reads CASSSGSRSYNEQFF. The CDR3 DNA reads as TGTGCCAGCAGCTCCGGGAGCCGCTCCTACAATGAGCAGTTCTTC. The V and J genes are TRBV5-4 and TRBJ2-1; TRBD2 might be the D (6 bases). The germline V gene has CDR1 SGHNT and CDR2 YYREEE (reference sequence). Trimming took off 3 bases at V and 0 bases at J, with 10 bases between the two ends. This CDR3 region has 15 residues.

The rearrangement links TRBV4-2 to TRBJ2-7, with D perhaps TRBD1 (5 bases). Trimming removed 1 base from V and 0 bases from J, with 7 bases in between. The CDR3 extends over 14 amino acids. The germline CDR1 and CDR2 sequences are LGHNA and YNFKEQ. The CDR3 loop reads CASSQAGNSYEQYF. For the CDR3, the DNA is TGTGCCAGCAGCCAAGCAGGGAACTCCTACGAGCAGTACTTC.

The J gene is TRBJ2-3, the V gene TRBV16, with a possible D match to TRBD1 (6 bases). V shed 8 bases and J shed 4 bases, with 13 bases lying between them. The length of the CDR3 is 13 residues. Germline V gene data show CDR1 as KGHSY and CDR2 as FQNENV. CDR3 DNA sequence: TGTGCCAGCGGGGGCAATAGCGCAGATACGCAGTATTTT. Amino acid sequence: CASGGNSADTQYF.

The chain links TRBV9 to TRBJ1-3; D is unclear. The CDR3 is 14 residues long. Trimming cost V 2 bases and J 4 bases, with 10 bases left between them. Germline V gene sequence: CDR1 SGDLS, CDR2 YYNGEE. CDR3 loop: CASSVGERGNTIYF. CDR3 bases: TGTGCCAGCAGCGTCGGGGAAAGAGGAAACACCATATATTTT.

J is TRBJ1-2 and V is TRBV9; 7 bases agree with TRBD1. Germline V lookup: CDR1 SGDLS, CDR2 YYNGEE. Germline trimming cut 1 base from V and 8 bases from J; bases unmatched to any gene: 20. The CDR3 consists of 18 residues. The CDR3 DNA follows: TGTGCCAGCAGCGTAACTAACAGGGGATACTCGAATACAAAGGGCTACACCTTC. Residues: CASSVTNRGYSNTKGYTF.

The CDR3 here is CASNRLSGNTIYF. The CDR3 DNA is TGTGCCAGCAACCGACTCTCTGGAAACACCATATATTTT. The chain is built from TRBV2 and TRBJ1-3; D gene unclear. CDR1 SNHLY and CDR2 FYNNEI come from the germline V gene. This CDR3 is 13 amino acids long. The germline V and J ends were trimmed by 7 bases and 0 bases, with 7 bases remaining between them.

The rearrangement links TRBV19 to TRBJ2-5, with a tentative D call TRBD2 (6 bases). Per germline, CDR1 LNHDA and CDR2 SQIVND (reference sequence). The CDR3 sequence is 18 residues long. Trimming stripped 0 bases from V and 2 bases from J, with 19 bases between. CDR3 sequence: CASSIEPGGTVIQETQYF. CDR3 sequence (DNA): TGTGCCAGTAGTATAGAGCCTGGCGGGACGGTTATACAAGAGACCCAGTACTTC.

This clone was seen more than once but under ten times. V gene TRBV5-1 combines with J gene TRBJ2-7; D is uncertain. Trimming stripped 2 bases from V and 3 bases from J, with 9 bases between. The germline V gene encodes CDR1 SGHRS and CDR2 YFSETQ. The CDR3 has 13 residues. CDR3 amino acids: CASSFSQNYEQYF. CDR3 nucleotide sequence: TGCGCCAGCAGCTTTTCACAGAACTACGAGCAGTACTTC. The whole variable domain, remainder taken from reference TRBV5-1 and TRBJ2-7, is KAGVTQTPRYLIKTRGQQVTLSCSPISGHRSVSWYQQTPGQGLQFLFEYFSETQRNKGNFPGRFSGRQFSNSRSEMNVSTLELGDSALYLCASSFSQNYEQYFGPGTRLTVT.

The chain joins TRBV12-2 to TRBJ2-1; TRBD2, the table's D call, was not compared with the DNA. TRBV12-2 is assigned pseudogene status. The CDR3 has 14 amino acids. CDR3 sequence reads: CASRLSGCDNEQFF. CDR3 sequence (DNA): TGTGCAAGTCGCTTAAGCGGGTGCGACAATGAGCAGTTCTTC.

This chain links TRBV9 with TRBJ2-1, with D tentatively TRBD2 (7 bases). The V gene lost 4 bases and the J gene lost 0 bases, with 26 bases spanning the gap. Germline values: CDR1 SGDLS, CDR2 YYNGEE. CDR3 size: 20 residues. CDR3 nucleotides: TGTGCCAGCAGCACCGGGGGCGGGAGCGGGTCGTCCAGCTCCTACAATGAGCAGTTCTTC. It encodes CASSTGGGSGSSSSYNEQFF.

CDR3 sequence reads: CASSFSYGTTYNEQFF. CDR3 DNA: TGTGCCAGCAGCTTTAGCTACGGGACAACCTACAATGAGCAGTTCTTC. The rearrangement links TRBV7-9 to TRBJ2-1, with D maybe TRBD1 (6 bases). The CDR3 has 16 amino acids. From germline, CDR1 is SEHNR and CDR2 FQNEAQ (reference sequence). Trimming shortened V by 3 bases and J by 2 bases, and 14 bases separated the two germline ends.

This clone turned up a few times. V and J are TRBV19 and TRBJ2-7; D remains unclear. Trimming pared 3 bases from V and 0 bases from J, leaving 9 bases between. The V gene's germline CDR1 is LNHDA and CDR2 SQIVND (reference sequence). The CDR3 covers 14 residues. The CDR3 nucleotides read TGTGCCAGTAGTATTCTCGACACCTCCTACGAGCAGTACTTC. It specifies CASSILDTSYEQYF.

This clone was observed a handful of times. This chain uses TRBV30 with TRBJ1-1; D might be TRBD1 (5 bases). Trimming took 4 bases from V and 4 from J, leaving 13 bases between them. The CDR3 sequence is 13 residues long. Germline lookup yields CDR1 GTSNPN and CDR2 SVGIG (reference sequence). The CDR3 loop is CAWTLGEATEAFF. The CDR3, as DNA: TGTGCCTGGACCCTAGGGGAGGCCACTGAAGCTTTCTTT.

V gene TRBV5-4 combines with J gene TRBJ1-2, with unresolved D. The length of the CDR3 is 13 residues. Trimming cost V 5 bases and J 8 bases, with 16 bases left between them. CDR1 is SGHNT and CDR2 is YYREEE in the germline V gene (reference sequence). CDR3: CASSPPSTGGYTF. Here the CDR3 DNA reads TGTGCCAGCAGTCCCCCTAGTACGGGGGGCTACACCTTC.

This clone has just a few counts. CDR3 bases: TGTGCCAGCAGCAAATGGACCGGGACTAACTATGGCTACACCTTC. Encoded protein: CASSKWTGTNYGYTF. The chain recombines TRBV21-1 with TRBJ1-2. TRBV21-1 is classified as a pseudogene. The CDR3 is made up of 15 amino acids.

This clone has a handful of counts. This sequence joins TRBV7-3 and TRBJ2-3; maybe TRBD1 (5 bases). Between the trimmed V and J ends, which lost 5 bases and 6 bases, there was a span of 12 bases. Germline CDR1 and CDR2: SGHTA and FQGTGA. The CDR3 loop spans 13 amino acids. The CDR3, as DNA: TGTGCCAGCAGCGGTCAGTCAGGGGATACGCAGTATTTT. Protein: CASSGQSGDTQYF.

The chain couples TRBV7-6 to TRBJ2-3, with 8 positions matching TRBD2. There are 15 residues in the CDR3. V lost 3 bases to trimming and J lost 5 bases; unmatched junction nucleotides: 7. Per the germline V gene, CDR1 is SGHVS and CDR2 is FNYEAQ. The DNA for the CDR3 is TGTGCCAGCAGCTTCGGAGCGGGAGTGGGAGATACGCAGTATTTT. It translates to CASSFGAGVGDTQYF.

V gene TRBV9 combines with J gene TRBJ2-5, with 13 bases that match TRBD2. The CDR3 totals 19 residues. Germline loops: CDR1 SGDLS, CDR2 YYNGEE. V lost 4 bases, J lost 1 base, and 13 bases stayed unmatched. This CDR3 is CASSPHTRTSGRFQETQYF. The CDR3 DNA follows: TGTGCCAGCAGCCCTCATACCCGGACTAGCGGGAGATTCCAAGAGACCCAGTACTTC.

The chain is built from TRBV7-2 and TRBJ2-2; D remains ambiguous. The V gene lost 0 bases and the J gene lost 5 bases, with 4 bases spanning the gap. Germline CDR1 SGHTA, CDR2 FQGNSA. The CDR3 sequence is 13 residues long. CDR3 sequence: CASSLARTGELFF. The CDR3 DNA reads TGTGCCAGCAGCTTAGCTCGGACCGGGGAGCTGTTTTTT.

The chain couples TRBV27 to TRBJ1-2; TRBD1 matches 7 bases. V trimming: 9 bases; J trimming: 7 bases; junction bases outside the gene matches: 17. Germline-derived CDR1 and CDR2 are MNHEY and SMNVEV (reference sequence). CDR3 length: 15 residues. The CDR3 coding sequence is TGTGCCAGTAGAAGAGTCAACAGGGGAATCCTTGGCTACACCTTC. This codes for CASRRVNRGILGYTF.

The chain uses TRBV27 and TRBJ1-2; TRBD1 agrees at 11 bases. The CDR3 totals 15 residues. Germline values: CDR1 MNHEY, CDR2 SMNVEV (reference sequence). V lost 6 bases, J lost 7 bases, and 10 bases stayed unmatched. This CDR3 reads CASSNLGQGASGYTF. The CDR3 DNA sequence: TGTGCCAGCAGCAATCTTGGACAGGGGGCTTCTGGCTACACCTTC.